The entry below gives a single T cell receptor (beta chain) sequence along with its context. Its cognate antigen is unknown. V shed 3 bases and J 5 bases; nucleotides not matched to a gene: 4. The CDR3 totals 15 residues. The V gene's germline CDR1 is SGHTA and CDR2 FQGTGA. This specimen belongs to a study of pediatric ulcerative colitis. Profiling relied on immunoSEQ multiplex PCR, and the TCRdb table lists in-frame clones only, not all of them. This sample has fewer than 25,000 clones, with approximately 74% found just once. During colonoscopy, one to two rectal pinch biopsies were collected. Whole-study results and caveats: Ulcerative colitis patients shared more blood-rectal clones than controls. A couple of rectal clonotypes were found only in ulcerative colitis patients, all of them. Repertoires came from total lymphocyte DNA, so rare subsets like regulatory T cells may be missed. Acute severe colitis showed lower rectal diversity from clonal expansions.

Sequencing input: gut tissue. This receptor was identified in a boy aged 5-17 years with severe ulcerative colitis. The V gene is TRBV7-3, the J gene TRBJ2-5, with TRBD2 matching over 12 bases. This CDR3 is CASSFLAGGLETQYF. The CDR3 DNA follows: TGTGCCAGCAGCTTTCTAGCGGGGGGGCTGGAGACCCAGTACTTC.